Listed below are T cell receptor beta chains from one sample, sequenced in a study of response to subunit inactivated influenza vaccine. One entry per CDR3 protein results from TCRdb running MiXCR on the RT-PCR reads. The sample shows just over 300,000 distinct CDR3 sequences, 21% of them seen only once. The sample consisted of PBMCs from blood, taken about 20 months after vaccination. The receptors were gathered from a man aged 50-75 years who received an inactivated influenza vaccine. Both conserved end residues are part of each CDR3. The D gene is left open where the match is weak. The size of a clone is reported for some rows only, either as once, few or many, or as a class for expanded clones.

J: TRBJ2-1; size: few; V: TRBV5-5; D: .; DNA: TGTGCCAGCAGCTCCAGGGTTAACAGCTACAATGAGCAGTTCTTC; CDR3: CASSSRVNSYNEQFF
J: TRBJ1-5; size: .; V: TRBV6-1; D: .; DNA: TGTGCCAGCAGTGAATGGTGGGCCCTAAGCAATCAGCCCCAGCATTTT; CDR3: CASSEWWALSNQPQHF
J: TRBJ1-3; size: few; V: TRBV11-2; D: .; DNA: TGTGCCAGCAGAGATAGCTCTGGAAACACCATATATTTT; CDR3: CASRDSSGNTIYF
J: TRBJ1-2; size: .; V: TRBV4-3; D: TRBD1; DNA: TGCGCCAGCAGCCAAGTGGCCCGCTACGTGTCAGGGGGCGGTGGCTACACCTTC; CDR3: CASSQVARYVSGGGGYTF
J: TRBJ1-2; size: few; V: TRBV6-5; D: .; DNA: TGTGCCAGCAGTGGACGTGGCAGGACATACACCTTC; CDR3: CASSGRGRTYTF
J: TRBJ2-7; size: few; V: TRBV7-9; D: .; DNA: TGTGCCAGCAGCTTGGGGAAACTCCGCTACGAGCAGTACTTC; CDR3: CASSLGKLRYEQYF
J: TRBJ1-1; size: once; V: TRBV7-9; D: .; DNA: TGTGCCAGCAGCTTAGCCACAGGGTGGGGCACTGAAGCTTTCTTT; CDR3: CASSLATGWGTEAFF
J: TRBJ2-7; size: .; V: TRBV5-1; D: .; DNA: TGCGCCAGCAGCTTGACACGGACCAAGCAGCAGTACTTC; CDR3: CASSLTRTKQQYF
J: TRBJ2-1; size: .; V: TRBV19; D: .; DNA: TGTGCCAGTAGATGGACAGCAGGGGGGGCACCCTACAATGAGCAGTTCTTC; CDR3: CASRWTAGGAPYNEQFF
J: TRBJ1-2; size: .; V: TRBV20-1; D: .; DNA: TGCAGTGCTAGAGGTGGGCGGCTGAGCTATGGCTACACCTTC; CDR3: CSARGGRLSYGYTF
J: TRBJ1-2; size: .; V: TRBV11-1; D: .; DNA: TGTGCCAGCAGCTTCTTCGGACAGCTCGCCGGGTCCCGCTATGGCTACACCTTC; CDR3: CASSFFGQLAGSRYGYTF
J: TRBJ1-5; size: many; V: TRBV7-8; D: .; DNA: TGTGCCAGCAGCTTATTACTTGGACAGCTCCATCAGCCCCAGCATTTT; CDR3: CASSLLLGQLHQPQHF
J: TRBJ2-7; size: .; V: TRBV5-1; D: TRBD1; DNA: TGCGCCAGCAGCTCAGGGGACAGGGATTTCAACGAGCAGTACTTC; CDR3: CASSSGDRDFNEQYF
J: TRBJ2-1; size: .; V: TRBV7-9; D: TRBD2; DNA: TGTGCCAGCAGCAAGACTAGCGGGAGGACCCATGAGCAGTTCTTC; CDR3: CASSKTSGRTHEQFF
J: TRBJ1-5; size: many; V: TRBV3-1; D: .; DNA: TGTGCCAGCAGCCCCCGGTGGGGGGGAAATCAGCCCCAGCATTTT; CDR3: CASSPRWGGNQPQHF